This T cell receptor (beta chain) was observed in a study of graft-versus-host responses after intestinal transplantation. Deletions cut 4 bases from V and 4 bases from J, with 26 bases between. The CDR3 extends over 18 amino acids. The germline gives CDR1 MDHEN, CDR2 SYDVKM. In the case of this clone: The antigen remains undetermined.

Sequencing was performed with immunoSEQ multiplex PCR; in TCRdb, only in-frame clones are kept and a portion is missing. The data hold more than 90,000 clones, with roughly 91% observed a single time. The genes are TRBV28 and TRBJ2-7; D might be TRBD1 (7 bases). The sequenced sample was unstimulated CD8+ T cells sorted from spleen or lymph node cells, obtained before intestinal transplant. The receptor's source is a human donor who received an intestinal transplant. The CDR3 is CASSSNRGGVYLKYEQYF. CDR3 DNA: TGTGCCAGCAGTTCCAACAGGGGAGGTGTCTACCTAAAGTACGAGCAGTACTTC.